The 15 T cell receptor beta chains in this list originate from one sample, sequenced in a study of blood T cell repertoires in COVID-19. The table came from immunoSEQ multiplex PCR; TCRdb's copy has only in-frame clones and leaves some out. The sample has about 190,000 clones, nearly 90% seen once. The sample taken for sequencing was peripheral blood. These receptors were obtained from a middle-aged woman who had recovered from COVID-19.

The CDR3 loop reads CASSLVGSGSSNTQYF. The CDR3 DNA follows: TGTGCCAGCAGCTTAGTGGGTAGCGGGAGTTCGAATACGCAGTATTTT. The V and J genes are TRBV11-3 and TRBJ2-3, with 9 positions matching TRBD2. The CDR3 runs to 16 residues. CDR1 is SGHNT, CDR2 YENEEA, per germline. Trimming removed 1 base from V and 7 bases from J; junction bases left unmatched: 9.

This chain joins TRBV12-3 or TRBV12-4 and TRBJ2-7; possibly TRBD2 for D (7 bases). The CDR3 has 12 residues. Trimming took off 9 bases at V and 5 bases at J, with 14 bases between the two ends. CDR3: CASARGGNEQYF. CDR3 in DNA: TGTGCCAGTGCCAGGGGAGGGAACGAGCAGTACTTC.

V and J are TRBV27 and TRBJ2-7, with a possible D match to TRBD2 (6 bases). The CDR3 sequence is 17 residues long. V lost 6 bases, J lost 3 bases, and 24 bases lay in between. Germline V lookup: CDR1 MNHEY, CDR2 SMNVEV (reference sequence). The CDR3 coding sequence is TGTGCCAGCAGCAAAAATCGAGCCGGGACTGTAAACTACGAGCAGTACTTC. Its translation: CASSKNRAGTVNYEQYF.

The CDR3 is CATSRAGEETQYF. DNA for the CDR3: TGTGCCACCAGCAGAGCGGGAGAAGAGACCCAGTACTTC. The J gene is TRBJ2-5, the V gene TRBV15; D is perhaps TRBD2 (6 bases). Trimming took off 1 base at V and 3 bases at J, with 6 bases between the two ends. CDR1 is LNHNV and CDR2 is YYDKDF in the germline V gene (reference sequence). CDR3 length equals 13 residues.

The rearrangement uses TRBV7-6 and TRBJ2-7; TRBD1 aligns across 9 bases. CDR1 and CDR2 from the germline V gene are SGHVS and FNYEAQ. This CDR3 is built from 13 residues. Unmatched junction bases numbered 5, after V lost 5 bases and J lost 6 bases. DNA for the CDR3: TGTGCCAGCAGCACGTCGACAGGGGGCGAGCAGTACTTC. The encoded protein is CASSTSTGGEQYF.

V gene TRBV6-5 combines with J gene TRBJ1-4; TRBD1 might be the D (6 bases). This CDR3 has 14 residues. V lost 6 bases and J lost 10, with 18 bases in between. Germline CDR1 and CDR2: MNHEY and SVGAGI. CDR3 loop: CASRTDRSVGKLFF. The CDR3 DNA is TGTGCCAGCAGAACCGACAGGTCGGTTGGAAAACTGTTTTTT.

The gene calls are TRBV5-1 and TRBJ2-1; maybe TRBD2 (5 bases). Germline V gene sequence: CDR1 SGHRS, CDR2 YFSETQ. This CDR3 spans 17 amino acids. Trimming took off 4 bases at V and 7 bases at J, with 24 bases between the two ends. The CDR3 loop reads CASSAVSGSSSMNEQFF. For the CDR3, the DNA is TGCGCCAGCAGCGCGGTATCGGGGAGCTCGTCTATGAATGAGCAGTTCTTC.

Regarding this clone: Other DNA sequences in the sample encode the same CDR3. The CDR3 nucleotides read TGTGCCAGCAGTTTAGGACAGAACAATGAGCAGTTCTTC. Amino acids: CASSLGQNNEQFF. The genes are TRBV12-3 or TRBV12-4 and TRBJ2-1; D possibly corresponds to TRBD1 (5 bases). Trimming shortened V by 1 base and J by 5 bases, and 6 bases separated the two germline ends. CDR3 length: 13 amino acids.

For the CDR3, the DNA is TGTGCCAGCAGCTTAGGGGGGCTAGCGGGAAGATCCGCAGATACGCAGTATTTT. Translated: CASSLGGLAGRSADTQYF. The J gene is TRBJ2-3, the V gene TRBV7-2, with TRBD2 matching over 9 bases. The CDR3 totals 18 residues. Trimming took 1 base from V and 4 from J; bases not matched to a gene: 12. The germline gives CDR1 SGHTA, CDR2 FQGNSA.

This clone was seen just once. V gene TRBV12-2 combines with J gene TRBJ1-1; the table calls TRBD1, which could not be checked here. TRBV12-2 is given as a pseudogene. CDR3 size: 16 residues. CDR3: CASRLGQGKGNTEAFF. CDR3 in DNA: TGTGCAAGTCGCTTAGGACAGGGGAAAGGGAACACTGAAGCTTTCTTT.

A single count supports this clone. Here the CDR3 DNA reads TGTGCCAGCAGGGGGACAGGGGGCGGCAATCAGCCCCAGCATTTT. This translates into CASRGTGGGNQPQHF. The chain combines TRBV6-6 with TRBJ1-5, with 12 bases fitting TRBD1. The CDR3 sequence is 15 residues long. V shed 6 bases, J shed 2 bases, and the junction held 2 bases outside the gene matches. The V gene's germline CDR1 is MNHNY and CDR2 SVGAGI (reference sequence).

This rearrangement joins TRBV27 to TRBJ2-6, with a weak D call TRBD2 (5 bases). Trimming stripped 6 bases from V and 2 bases from J, with 11 bases between. The CDR3 is 15 amino acids. Germline V gene sequence: CDR1 MNHEY, CDR2 SMNVEV (reference sequence). The chain's CDR3 is CASSLYGAGANVLTF. The CDR3 DNA reads TGTGCCAGCAGCCTGTACGGGGCTGGGGCCAACGTCCTGACTTTC.

The chain is built from TRBV21-1 and TRBJ2-4; the table's D gene call, TRBD2, was not cross checked with the DNA. TRBV21-1 is reported as a pseudogene. The CDR3 spans 15 residues. Written as DNA, the CDR3 is TGTGCCAGCAGCACCGGGGGAATAGCCAAAAACATTCAGTACTTC. Its translation: CASSTGGIAKNIQYF.

The CDR3 here is CASSSTGQGASDEKLFF. The DNA of the CDR3 is TGTGCCAGCAGTTCTACCGGGCAGGGGGCTTCGGATGAAAAACTGTTTTTT. V is TRBV11-3 and J is TRBJ1-4, with TRBD1 identical over 8 bases. Losses at the gene ends were 6 bases for V and 6 bases for J; bases not matched to a gene: 15. CDR1 SGHNT and CDR2 YENEEA come from the germline V gene. The CDR3 runs 17 residues. Using reference TRBV11-3 and TRBJ1-4 for the parts outside the CDR3, the full variable domain is EAGVVQSPRYKIIEKKQPVAFWCNPISGHNTLYWYLQNLGQGPELLIRYENEEAVDDSQLPKDRFSAERLKGVDSTLKIQPAELGDSAVYLCASSSTGQGASDEKLFFGSGTQLSVL.

This chain links TRBV28 with TRBJ1-1; 8 bases map to TRBD1. V shed 7 bases, J shed 0 bases, and the junction held 10 bases outside the gene matches. This CDR3 spans 16 amino acids. The V gene's germline CDR1 is MDHEN and CDR2 SYDVKM. The CDR3 protein is CASILGQVPMNTEAFF. The CDR3, as DNA: TGTGCCAGCATCCTGGGACAGGTGCCCATGAACACTGAAGCTTTCTTT.